Presented here are 23 T cell receptor beta chains from one specimen sequenced in a study of molecular identifiers for immune sequencing clone quantification. Using its own MiXCR run on the PCR reads, TCRdb lists one record per CDR3 protein. This sample has about 63,000 distinct CDR3 sequences, with over 15% found just once. Sequencing was performed on naive CD8+ T cells from blood, with Jurkat cell RNA spiked in. Subset given: FACS-sorted CD8+CD4-CCR7+CD45RA+ naive T cells. The receptor source for this set is a human donor in good health. Some libraries in this study had Jurkat cell RNA spiked in.

The chain employs TRBV7-3 and TRBJ2-2, with D perhaps TRBD2 (6 bases). The CDR3 extends over 17 amino acids. V lost 0 bases, J lost 1 base, and 12 bases lay in between. From germline, CDR1 is SGHTA and CDR2 FQGTGA. The CDR3: CASSLTASARNTGELFF. CDR3 DNA: TGTGCCAGCAGCTTAACGGCTAGCGCGAGGAACACCGGGGAGCTGTTTTTT.

The rearrangement joins TRBV6-5 to TRBJ1-1; no reliable D call. Trimming shortened V by 2 bases and J by 2 bases, and 9 bases separated the two germline ends. CDR1 MNHEY and CDR2 SVGAGI come from the germline V gene. The CDR3 is 14 residues long. CDR3 bases: TGTGCCAGCAGTTACAGGGAAGGTAACACTGAAGCTTTCTTT. Residues: CASSYREGNTEAFF.

Ten or more counts support this clonotype. The V and J genes are TRBV21-1 and TRBJ1-2; TRBD1, the table's D call, was not compared with the DNA. TRBV21-1 constitutes a pseudogene. This CDR3 has 16 residues. CDR3 region: CASSKDEDAGLYGYTF. The DNA of the CDR3 is TGTGCCAGCAGCAAGGACGAGGATGCAGGGCTGTATGGCTACACCTTC.

This clonotype was counted a few times. The chain employs TRBV9 and TRBJ2-1; D is perhaps TRBD2 (6 bases). V lost 3 bases and J 5 bases, leaving 12 bases between the germline ends. The CDR3 extends over 14 amino acids. Germline CDR1 reads SGDLS; CDR2 reads YYNGEE. Written as DNA, the CDR3 is TGTGCCAGCAGCGGCAGCGGGTTCCACAATGAGCAGTTCTTC. Translation gives CASSGSGFHNEQFF.

On this clonotype: This may arise from a read error, as a much more abundant clone is one base away. The rearrangement links TRBV13 to TRBJ2-7; D is ambiguous. Germline CDR1 PRHDT, CDR2 FYEKMQ (reference sequence). Trimming cost V 1 base and J 0 bases, with 10 bases left between them. This CDR3 region has 15 residues. The DNA for the CDR3 is TGTGCCAGCAGCTTAGTGTACAGCAGCTCCTACGAGCAGTACTTC. Its translation is CASSLVYSSSYEQYF.

This clonotype was recorded many times. V gene TRBV4-1 combines with J gene TRBJ2-1; maybe TRBD2 (5 bases). V was pared by 4 bases and J by 2 bases, with 12 bases between. Looked up from germline, CDR1 is MGHRA and CDR2 is YSYEKL. There are 15 residues in the CDR3. The CDR3 bases are TGCGCCAGCAGCCCGGGAAGGTCCACCTACAATGAGCAGTTCTTC. Translation: CASSPGRSTYNEQFF.

Of note for this clonotype: This may arise from a read error, as a much more abundant clone is one base away. The chain joins TRBV11-3 to TRBJ1-2; D is ambiguous. The V gene's germline CDR1 is SGHNT and CDR2 YENEEA. The length of the CDR3 is 15 residues. CDR3 amino acids: CASSSRTASNYGYAF. Here the CDR3 DNA reads TGTGCCAGCAGTTCCAGGACGGCTTCTAACTATGGCTACGCCTTC.

The rearrangement links TRBV10-2 to TRBJ2-1; 9 nucleotides line up with TRBD2. This CDR3 spans 16 amino acids. The germline V gene encodes CDR1 WSHSY and CDR2 SAAADI. The trim removed 6 bases at V and 0 bases at J, leaving 6 bases unmatched. The CDR3 region is CASRGGAGGSYNEQFF. CDR3 DNA sequence: TGCGCCAGCAGGGGGGGAGCGGGAGGCTCCTACAATGAGCAGTTCTTC.

This clonotype was counted many times. The gene calls are TRBV20-1 and TRBJ2-6; 13 bases line up with TRBD2. The germline V gene has CDR1 DFQATT and CDR2 SNEGSKA (reference sequence). V shed 6 bases, J shed 0 bases, and the junction held 8 bases outside the gene matches. The CDR3 extends over 18 amino acids. Here the CDR3 reads CSATRTSGGSSGANVLTF. CDR3 DNA: TGCAGTGCCACCCGGACTAGCGGGGGCAGCTCTGGGGCCAACGTCCTGACTTTC.

Many counts were recorded for this clonotype. V usage is TRBV29-1 and J usage is TRBJ2-3; 8 bases match TRBD1. The J segment lost 2 bases and the V segment lost 4 bases, leaving 5 bases of the junction unmatched. CDR1 is SQVTM and CDR2 is ANQGSEA in the germline V gene. The CDR3 length is 14 residues. CDR3 sequence: CSVGGTGYTDTQYF. DNA for the CDR3: TGCAGCGTTGGAGGGACAGGTTACACAGATACGCAGTATTTT.

J is TRBJ2-7 and V is TRBV27; possibly TRBD1 for D (5 bases). The CDR3 extends over 13 amino acids. Germline V gene sequence: CDR1 MNHEY, CDR2 SMNVEV (reference sequence). V lost 6 bases, J lost 2 bases, and 11 bases lay in between. The chain's CDR3 is CASRKQTAYEQYF. The CDR3 region has the DNA TGTGCCAGCAGAAAGCAGACAGCCTACGAGCAGTACTTC.

This clonotype was detected many times. The chain uses TRBV5-1 and TRBJ2-1; no reliable D call. The V gene's germline CDR1 is SGHRS and CDR2 YFSETQ. The CDR3 has 11 amino acids. The germline V and J ends were trimmed by 0 bases and 9 bases, with 4 bases remaining between them. For the CDR3, the DNA is TGCGCCAGCAGCTTGGCCGCTGAGCAGTTCTTC. Its translation is CASSLAAEQFF.

The table lists this clonotype with many counts. This chain connects TRBV6-5 to TRBJ1-6, with D tentatively TRBD1 (5 bases). This CDR3 spans 18 amino acids. The germline V gene encodes CDR1 MNHEY and CDR2 SVGAGI. V was clipped by 6 bases and J by 4 bases, with 22 bases between them. CDR3 DNA: TGTGCCAGCAGGAGTAAGGACGGTTGGGGCCTTTATAATTCACCCCTCCACTTT. The encoded protein is CASRSKDGWGLYNSPLHF.

Only a few counts were recorded for this clonotype. The chain links TRBV7-8 to TRBJ1-6; 8 bases match TRBD1. Losses at the gene ends were 1 base for V and 4 bases for J; bases not matched to a gene: 3. Germline CDR1 SGHVS, CDR2 FQNEAQ. This CDR3 region has 16 residues. CDR3 nucleotide sequence: TGTGCCAGCAGCTTAGGGGACAGGACTTATAATTCACCCCTCCACTTT. Amino acids: CASSLGDRTYNSPLHF. Combining the CDR3 with reference TRBV7-8 and TRBJ1-6 gives the whole variable domain GAGVSQSPRYKVAKRGQDVALRCDPISGHVSLFWYQQALGQGPEFLTYFQNEAQLDKSGLPSDRFFAERPEGSVSTLKIQRTQQEDSAVYLCASSLGDRTYNSPLHFGNGTRLTVT.

The table lists this clonotype with many counts. The chain combines TRBV20-1 with TRBJ2-7; 7 positions match TRBD2. Unmatched junction bases numbered 11, after V lost 4 bases and J lost 2 bases. The germline V gene has CDR1 DFQATT and CDR2 SNEGSKA (reference sequence). The CDR3 covers 15 residues. As DNA, the CDR3 is TGCAGTGCTACTGGGGCGGGACTACCTCCCTACGAGCAGTACTTC. Amino acid sequence: CSATGAGLPPYEQYF.

In this sample, this clonotype turned up a few times. The chain recombines TRBV12-3 or TRBV12-4 with TRBJ2-7, with D perhaps TRBD1 (6 bases). The CDR3 extends over 14 amino acids. V shed 7 bases and J shed 3 bases, with 16 bases lying between them. As DNA, the CDR3 is TGTGCCAGCATCCCCGGGACACCTTACTACGAGCAGTACTTC. Translated: CASIPGTPYYEQYF.

This clonotype was counted a few times. This chain uses TRBV9 with TRBJ2-1; no clear D gene. V lost 4 bases and J lost 3, with 14 bases in between. CDR3 length equals 15 residues. The germline CDR1 and CDR2 sequences are SGDLS and YYNGEE. The CDR3 DNA is TGTGCCAGCAGCCCCCGAGACAACAGCTACAATGAGCAGTTCTTC. Amino acid sequence: CASSPRDNSYNEQFF.

This chain links TRBV4-1 with TRBJ2-5; possibly TRBD2 for D (6 bases). V lost 4 bases and J 2 bases, leaving 14 bases between the germline ends. CDR1 and CDR2 from the germline V gene are MGHRA and YSYEKL. The CDR3 has 15 residues. CDR3 DNA: TGCGCCAGCAGCCGGGGCGGGACCACACAAGAGACCCAGTACTTC. It codes for CASSRGGTTQETQYF.

This clonotype was seen repeatedly, ten times or more. The gene calls are TRBV6-2 or TRBV6-3 and TRBJ2-1, with D possibly TRBD2 on 5 matching bases. Trimming shortened V by 5 bases and J by 0 bases, and 17 bases separated the two germline ends. Germline V lookup: CDR1 MNHEY, CDR2 SVGEGT. The CDR3 runs to 17 residues. The DNA of the CDR3 is TGTGCCAGCAGTCCTACATGGCCGGGGAGCTCCTACAATGAGCAGTTCTTC. Translating it yields CASSPTWPGSSYNEQFF.

This clonotype was recorded many times. The gene calls are TRBV12-3 or TRBV12-4 and TRBJ2-3, with D hard to call. This CDR3 contains 13 residues. The V gene lost 5 bases and the J gene lost 2 bases, with 8 bases spanning the gap. DNA for the CDR3: TGTGCCAGCAGTCGTACAGCCACAGATACGCAGTATTTT. Translation: CASSRTATDTQYF.

This clonotype has a count of ten or more. In DNA form, the CDR3 reads TGTGCCAGCAGCTTTCCGGGACAGCTGTACGAGCAGTACTTC. It translates to CASSFPGQLYEQYF. This chain uses TRBV7-8 with TRBJ2-7; 7 bases line up with TRBD1. Trimming at V came to 3 bases and at J to 4 bases, leaving 6 bases not matched to a gene. This CDR3 has 14 residues. The germline V gene encodes CDR1 SGHVS and CDR2 FQNEAQ. The full variable domain, in which reference TRBV7-8 and TRBJ2-7 provide the parts outside the CDR3, is GAGVSQSPRYKVAKRGQDVALRCDPISGHVSLFWYQQALGQGPEFLTYFQNEAQLDKSGLPSDRFFAERPEGSVSTLKIQRTQQEDSAVYLCASSFPGQLYEQYFGPGTRLTVT.

This clonotype was detected only a few times. This chain uses TRBV5-6 with TRBJ1-1; D is undetermined. Per germline, CDR1 SGHDT and CDR2 YYEEEE. The CDR3 is 14 residues long. The ends were cut back, 2 bases at V and 2 bases at J, with 10 bases in the middle. CDR3 in DNA: TGTGCCAGCAGCTTTTCCTCAGCCAACACTGAAGCTTTCTTT. Translated: CASSFSSANTEAFF. The complete variable domain, with remaining parts taken from reference TRBV5-6 and TRBJ1-1, reads DAGVTQSPTHLIKTRGQQVTLRCSPKSGHDTVSWYQQALGQGPQFIFQYYEEEERQRGNFPDRFSGHQFPNYSSELNVNALLLGDSALYLCASSFSSANTEAFFGQGTRLTVV.

This clonotype was recorded many times. J is TRBJ2-5 and V is TRBV25-1; weak D call: TRBD1 (7 bases). The V gene's germline CDR1 is MGHDK and CDR2 SYGVNS. This CDR3 comprises 16 residues. With 3 bases removed from V and 4 bases from J, the gap between germline ends came to 18 bases. CDR3 sequence (DNA): TGTGCCAGCAGTGATTCCCGAGGGGGCGGGACAGAGACCCAGTACTTC. The encoded protein is CASSDSRGGGTETQYF.